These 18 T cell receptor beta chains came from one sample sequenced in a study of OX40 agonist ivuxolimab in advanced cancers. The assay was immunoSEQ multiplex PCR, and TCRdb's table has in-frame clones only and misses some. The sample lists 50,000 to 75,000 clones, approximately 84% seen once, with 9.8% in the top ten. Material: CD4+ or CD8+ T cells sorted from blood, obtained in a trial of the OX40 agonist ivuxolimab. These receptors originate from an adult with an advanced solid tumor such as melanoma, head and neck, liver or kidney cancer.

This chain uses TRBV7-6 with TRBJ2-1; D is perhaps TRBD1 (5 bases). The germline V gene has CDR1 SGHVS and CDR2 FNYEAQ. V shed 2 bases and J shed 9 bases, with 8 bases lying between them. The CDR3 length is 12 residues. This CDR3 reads CASSLSGFEQFF. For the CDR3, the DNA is TGTGCCAGCAGCTTATCAGGGTTTGAGCAGTTCTTC.

In nucleotides, the CDR3 is TGTGCCAGTAGGGGGGGACTTCGAGACAGGGCGAGACAGCCCCAGCATTTT. It is translated as CASRGGLRDRARQPQHF. The chain links TRBV19 to TRBJ1-5, with 7 bases that match TRBD1. V shed 6 bases, J shed 7 bases, and the junction held 18 bases outside the gene matches. Germline-derived CDR1 and CDR2 are LNHDA and SQIVND (reference sequence). There are 17 residues in the CDR3.

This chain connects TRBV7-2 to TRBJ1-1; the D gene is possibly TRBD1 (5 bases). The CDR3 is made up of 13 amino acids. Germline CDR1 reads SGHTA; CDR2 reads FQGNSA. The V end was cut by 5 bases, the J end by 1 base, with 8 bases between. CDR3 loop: CASSGDWNTEAFF. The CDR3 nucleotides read TGTGCCAGCAGCGGGGACTGGAACACTGAAGCTTTCTTT. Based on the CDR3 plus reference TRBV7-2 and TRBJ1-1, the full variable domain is GAGVSQSPSNKVTEKGKDVELRCDPISGHTALYWYRQSLGQGLEFLIYFQGNSAPDKSGLPSDRFSAERTGGSVSTLTIQRTQQEDSAVYLCASSGDWNTEAFFGQGTRLTVV.

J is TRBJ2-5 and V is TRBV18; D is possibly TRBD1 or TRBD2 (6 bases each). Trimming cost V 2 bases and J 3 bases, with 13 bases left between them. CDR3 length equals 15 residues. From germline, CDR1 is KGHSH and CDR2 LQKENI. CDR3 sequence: CASSPGRRGEETQYF. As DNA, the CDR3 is TGTGCCAGCTCACCAGGCCGGAGGGGGGAAGAGACCCAGTACTTC.

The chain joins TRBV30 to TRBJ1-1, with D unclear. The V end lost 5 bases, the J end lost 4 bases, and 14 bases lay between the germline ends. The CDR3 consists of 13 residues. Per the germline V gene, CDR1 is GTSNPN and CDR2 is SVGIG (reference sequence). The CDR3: CAWGVRAGTEAFF. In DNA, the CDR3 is TGTGCCTGGGGCGTCCGGGCGGGCACTGAAGCTTTCTTT. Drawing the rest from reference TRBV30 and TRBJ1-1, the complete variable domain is SQTIHQWPATLVQPVGSPLSLECTVEGTSNPNLYWYRQAAGRGLQLLFYSVGIGQISSEVPQNLSASRPQDRQFILSSKKLLLSDSGFYLCAWGVRAGTEAFFGQGTRLTVV.

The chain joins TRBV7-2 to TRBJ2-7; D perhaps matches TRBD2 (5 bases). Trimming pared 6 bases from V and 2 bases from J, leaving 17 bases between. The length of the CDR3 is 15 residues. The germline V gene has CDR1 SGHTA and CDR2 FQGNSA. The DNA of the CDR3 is TGTGCCAGCAGGCGGCAAGGTCTCGGGACCTACGAGCAGTACTTC. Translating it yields CASRRQGLGTYEQYF. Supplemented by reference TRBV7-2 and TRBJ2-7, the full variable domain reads GAGVSQSPSNKVTEKGKDVELRCDPISGHTALYWYRQSLGQGLEFLIYFQGNSAPDKSGLPSDRFSAERTGGSVSTLTIQRTQQEDSAVYLCASRRQGLGTYEQYFGPGTRLTVT.

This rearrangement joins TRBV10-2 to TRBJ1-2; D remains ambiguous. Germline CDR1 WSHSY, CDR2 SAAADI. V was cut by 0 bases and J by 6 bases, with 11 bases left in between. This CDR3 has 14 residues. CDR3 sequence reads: CASSESRGVNGYTF. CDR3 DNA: TGCGCCAGCAGTGAGTCTCGGGGAGTGAATGGCTACACCTTC.

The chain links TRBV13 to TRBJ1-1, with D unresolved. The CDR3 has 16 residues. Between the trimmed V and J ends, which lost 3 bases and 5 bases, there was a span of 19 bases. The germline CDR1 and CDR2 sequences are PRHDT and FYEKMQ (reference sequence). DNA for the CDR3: TGTGCCAGCAGCTTGATTTCGGGTAGTATCGGGACTGAAGCTTTCTTT. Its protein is CASSLISGSIGTEAFF.

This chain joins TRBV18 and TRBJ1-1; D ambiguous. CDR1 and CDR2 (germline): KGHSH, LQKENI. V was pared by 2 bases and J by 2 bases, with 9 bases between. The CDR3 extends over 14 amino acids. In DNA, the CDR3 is TGTGCCAGCTCACCATCCCAGATAAACACTGAAGCTTTCTTT. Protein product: CASSPSQINTEAFF.

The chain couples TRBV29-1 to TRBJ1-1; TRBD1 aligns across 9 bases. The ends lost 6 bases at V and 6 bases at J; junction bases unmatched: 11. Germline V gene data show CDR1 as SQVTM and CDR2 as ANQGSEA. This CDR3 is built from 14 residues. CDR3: CSVAGQGRSSEAFF. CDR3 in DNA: TGCAGCGTAGCTGGACAGGGGCGCTCCTCTGAAGCTTTCTTT.

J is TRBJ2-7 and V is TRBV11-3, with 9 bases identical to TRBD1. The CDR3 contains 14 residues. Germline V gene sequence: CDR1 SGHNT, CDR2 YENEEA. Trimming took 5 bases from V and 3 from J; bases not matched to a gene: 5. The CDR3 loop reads CASSPGQGNYEQYF. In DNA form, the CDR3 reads TGTGCCAGCAGCCCGGGACAGGGTAACTACGAGCAGTACTTC.

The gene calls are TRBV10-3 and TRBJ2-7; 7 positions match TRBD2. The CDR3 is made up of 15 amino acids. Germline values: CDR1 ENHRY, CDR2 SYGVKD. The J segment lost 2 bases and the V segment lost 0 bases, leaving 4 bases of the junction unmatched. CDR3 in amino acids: CAISESGTTPYEQYF. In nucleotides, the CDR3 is TGTGCCATCAGTGAGTCCGGGACTACCCCCTACGAGCAGTACTTC.

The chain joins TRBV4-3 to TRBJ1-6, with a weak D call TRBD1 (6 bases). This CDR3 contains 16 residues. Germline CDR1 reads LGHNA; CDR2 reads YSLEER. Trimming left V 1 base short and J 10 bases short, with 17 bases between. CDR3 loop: CASSQGGQLLSSPLHF. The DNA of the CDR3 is TGCGCCAGCAGCCAAGGCGGACAGCTATTGAGCTCACCCCTCCACTTT.

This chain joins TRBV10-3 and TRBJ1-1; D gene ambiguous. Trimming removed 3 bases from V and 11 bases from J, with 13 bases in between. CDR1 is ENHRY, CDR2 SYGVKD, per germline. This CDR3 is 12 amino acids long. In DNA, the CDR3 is TGTGCCATCAGTGATTCCGGGGTCGGCGCTTTCTTT. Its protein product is CAISDSGVGAFF.

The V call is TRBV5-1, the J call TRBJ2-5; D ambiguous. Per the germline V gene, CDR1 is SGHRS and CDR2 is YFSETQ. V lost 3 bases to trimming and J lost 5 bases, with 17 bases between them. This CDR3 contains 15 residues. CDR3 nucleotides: TGCGCCAGCAGCTCTGAGCCCTCTGTTTGGGAGACCCAGTACTTC. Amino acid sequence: CASSSEPSVWETQYF.

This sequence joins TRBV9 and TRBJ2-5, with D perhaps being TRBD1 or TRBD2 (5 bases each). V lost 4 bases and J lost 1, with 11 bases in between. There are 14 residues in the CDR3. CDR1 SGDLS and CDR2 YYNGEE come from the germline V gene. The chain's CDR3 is CASSSGPSQETQYF. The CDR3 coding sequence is TGTGCCAGCAGCTCGGGGCCTTCCCAAGAGACCCAGTACTTC.

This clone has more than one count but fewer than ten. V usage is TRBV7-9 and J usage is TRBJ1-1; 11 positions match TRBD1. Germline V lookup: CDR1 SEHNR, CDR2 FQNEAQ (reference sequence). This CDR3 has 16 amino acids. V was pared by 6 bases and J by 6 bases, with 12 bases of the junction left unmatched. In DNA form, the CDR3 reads TGTGCCAGCAGACATCGAAACAGGACAGGGGGCCCTGAAGCTTTCTTT. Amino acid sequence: CASRHRNRTGGPEAFF.

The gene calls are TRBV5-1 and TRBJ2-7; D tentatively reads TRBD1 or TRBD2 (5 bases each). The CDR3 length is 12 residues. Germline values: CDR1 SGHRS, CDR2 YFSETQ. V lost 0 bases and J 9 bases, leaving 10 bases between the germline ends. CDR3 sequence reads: CASSLEGAGQYF. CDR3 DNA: TGCGCCAGCAGCTTGGAAGGGGCGGGGCAGTACTTC.